This passage covers 8 T cell receptor beta chains from one sample sequenced in a study of control samples from healthy donors and cancer patients. Repertoires were generated with immunoSEQ multiplex PCR, while TCRdb's copy carries only in-frame clones and drops some. The sample comprises some 17,000 clones, less than 90% of which are singletons, and about 33% rests with the top ten. The material sequenced was PBMCs. The source is a man aged 55-75 years with head and neck cancer.

This clone showed up just once. The V and J genes are TRBV3-1 (or the pseudogene TRBV3-2) and TRBJ1-1; tentative D call: TRBD1 (6 bases). CDR3 length: 14 residues. V shed 3 bases and J shed 1 base, with 9 bases lying between them. Germline CDR1 LGHDT, CDR2 YNNKEL (reference sequence). The CDR3 region is CASSHRGRNTEAFF. For the CDR3, the DNA is TGTGCCAGCAGCCATCGGGGGCGGAACACTGAAGCTTTCTTT.

The chain combines TRBV4-2 with TRBJ2-2; D is undetermined. CDR3 length equals 13 residues. In germline, CDR1 is LGHNA, CDR2 YNFKEQ. Trimming shortened V by 1 base and J by 6 bases, and 6 bases separated the two germline ends. CDR3: CASSQVRAGELFF. DNA for the CDR3: TGTGCCAGCAGCCAAGTTCGGGCCGGGGAGCTGTTTTTT.

The CDR3 nucleotides are TGTGCCAGCAGCTTTGGTGGGTCCAAACTGTTTTTT. This codes for CASSFGGSKLFF. The chain combines TRBV5-4 with TRBJ1-4; D not resolved. The CDR3 is made up of 12 amino acids. V was trimmed by 2 bases and J by 11 bases, leaving 10 bases between them. Germline-derived CDR1 and CDR2 are SGHNT and YYREEE (reference sequence).

V is TRBV6-1 and J is TRBJ2-6, with D possibly TRBD2 on 5 matching bases. The CDR3 is 16 residues long. Germline V gives CDR1 MNHNS, CDR2 SASEGT. Trimming left V 1 base short and J 2 bases short, with 9 bases between. Here the CDR3 reads CASSEEEAAGANVLTF. Written as DNA, the CDR3 is TGTGCCAGCAGTGAAGAGGAGGCAGCTGGGGCCAACGTCCTGACTTTC.

This sequence joins TRBV7-6 and TRBJ2-3, with a tentative D call TRBD1 (5 bases). CDR3 size: 12 residues. Germline-derived CDR1 and CDR2 are SGHVS and FNYEAQ. Between the trimmed V and J ends, which lost 5 bases and 11 bases, there was a span of 14 bases. The CDR3 DNA reads as TGTGCCAGCAGCGAAGGTCCCCAGGGGCAGTATTTT. Translating it yields CASSEGPQGQYF.

In regard to this clone: Other DNA sequences of this sample code for an identical CDR3. The chain is built from TRBV5-1 and TRBJ2-6; perhaps TRBD2 as D (6 bases). The CDR3 length is 15 residues. V lost 3 bases, J lost 3 bases, and 10 bases lay in between. The germline gives CDR1 SGHRS, CDR2 YFSETQ. The CDR3 spells CASSYGGGGANVLTF. The CDR3 region has the DNA TGCGCCAGCAGCTACGGGGGTGGTGGGGCCAACGTCCTGACTTTC.

The chain uses TRBV6-6 and TRBJ2-3, with D perhaps given as TRBD1 or TRBD2 (6 bases each). Germline CDR1 and CDR2: MNHNY and SVGAGI (reference sequence). This CDR3 has 16 amino acids. Trimming left V 2 bases short and J 4 bases short, with 16 bases between. CDR3 residues: CASSYGGGRGPDTQYF. The CDR3 DNA is TGTGCCAGCAGTTACGGTGGGGGACGGGGGCCAGATACGCAGTATTTT.

This sequence joins TRBV25-1 and TRBJ1-2; 8 nucleotides line up with TRBD1. V dropped 3 bases and J dropped 4; count of bases not matched to a gene: 7. The CDR3 loop spans 15 amino acids. Per germline, CDR1 MGHDK and CDR2 SYGVNS. The CDR3 spells CASSERDRHTYGYTF. The CDR3 nucleotides read TGTGCCAGCAGTGAGAGGGACAGGCACACCTATGGCTACACCTTC.